This entry features one TCR beta chain sequence. This record belongs to a study of blood T cell repertoires in COVID-19. Overall study context: COVID-19 samples, acute and convalescent, were from the United States, Italy and Spain.

Per the original data handling: Nucleated cell counts were estimated from reference gene primer amplification. TCRdb's copy holds only in-frame clones and misses some; the assay was immunoSEQ multiplex PCR. That table furnishes V, J and clone size, whereas the DNA furnished D and trimming. This table has around 200,000 clones, approximately 90% appearing once. CDR3 length: 14 residues. With 6 bases removed from V and 9 bases from J, the gap between germline ends came to 17 bases. Germline values: CDR1 MNHEY, CDR2 SVGAGI. The clonotype was recovered from a man between 60 and 75 years old who had recovered from COVID-19. Source material: peripheral blood. The chain combines TRBV6-5 with TRBJ2-2; D perhaps matches TRBD1 (6 bases). The CDR3 is CASSDRTLRRELFF. CDR3 DNA sequence: TGTGCCAGCAGCGACAGGACCTTGCGAAGGGAGCTGTTTTTT.